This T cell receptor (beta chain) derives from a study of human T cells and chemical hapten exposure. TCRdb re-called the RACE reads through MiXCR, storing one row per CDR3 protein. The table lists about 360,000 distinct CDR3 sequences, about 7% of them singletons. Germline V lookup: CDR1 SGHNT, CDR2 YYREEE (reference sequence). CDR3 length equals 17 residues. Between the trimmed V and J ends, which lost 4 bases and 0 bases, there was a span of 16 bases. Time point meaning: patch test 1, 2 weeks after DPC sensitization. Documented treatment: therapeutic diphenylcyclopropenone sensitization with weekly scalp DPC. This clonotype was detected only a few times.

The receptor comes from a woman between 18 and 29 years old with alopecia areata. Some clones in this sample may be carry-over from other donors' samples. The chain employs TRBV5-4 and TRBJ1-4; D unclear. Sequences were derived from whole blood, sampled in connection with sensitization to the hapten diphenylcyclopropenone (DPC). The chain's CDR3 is CASSPTQADSTNEKLFF. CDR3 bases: TGTGCCAGCAGCCCCACACAAGCTGACTCAACTAATGAAAAACTGTTTTTT. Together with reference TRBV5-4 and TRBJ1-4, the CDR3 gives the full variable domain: ETGVTQSPTHLIKTRGQQVTLRCSSQSGHNTVSWYQQALGQGPQFIFQYYREEENGRGNFPPRFSGLQFPNYSSELNVNALELDDSALYLCASSPTQADSTNEKLFFGSGTQLSVL.